The 14 T cell receptor beta chains listed next were all sequenced from one sample in a study of control samples from healthy donors and cancer patients. TCRdb's table, derived via immunoSEQ multiplex PCR, lists solely in-frame clones and lacks some. The sample lists roughly 130,000 clones, less than 95% occurring once. The material sequenced was blood. These receptors originate from a man aged 18 to 35 in good health.

Here the CDR3 DNA reads TGCAGCGCATACAGGGTCGGGGGCTACACCTTC. Residues: CSAYRVGGYTF. The genes are TRBV29-1 and TRBJ1-2, with D tentatively TRBD1 (6 bases). CDR1 and CDR2 from the germline V gene are SQVTM and ANQGSEA. The germline V and J ends were trimmed by 7 bases and 8 bases, with 14 bases remaining between them. This CDR3 comprises 11 residues.

This chain uses TRBV5-4 with TRBJ2-1; the match to TRBD2 covers 9 bases. Losses at the gene ends were 0 bases for V and 2 bases for J; bases not matched to a gene: 6. The V gene's germline CDR1 is SGHNT and CDR2 YYREEE (reference sequence). This CDR3 has 17 residues. CDR3 region: CASSLDLLAGPYNEQFF. Written as DNA, the CDR3 is TGTGCCAGCAGCTTGGATCTACTAGCGGGCCCCTACAATGAGCAGTTCTTC.

The chain has TRBV5-1 and TRBJ1-2, with D possibly matching TRBD1 (5 bases). CDR1 and CDR2 from the germline V gene are SGHRS and YFSETQ. The V gene lost 4 bases and the J gene lost 0 bases, with 7 bases spanning the gap. This CDR3 has 13 residues. CDR3 coding DNA: TGCGCCAGCAGCGAGACAGCTAACTATGGCTACACCTTC. Translating it yields CASSETANYGYTF. Complete variable domain (other parts from reference TRBV5-1 and TRBJ1-2): KAGVTQTPRYLIKTRGQQVTLSCSPISGHRSVSWYQQTPGQGLQFLFEYFSETQRNKGNFPGRFSGRQFSNSRSEMNVSTLELGDSALYLCASSETANYGYTFGSGTRLTVV.

V usage is TRBV25-1 and J usage is TRBJ2-2, with D perhaps TRBD1 (5 bases). CDR3 length equals 15 residues. Germline V gives CDR1 MGHDK, CDR2 SYGVNS. V gave up 5 bases and J gave up 3 bases, with 13 bases separating them. The CDR3 region has the DNA TGTGCCAGCAGTTCGGCAGGGAAGGACACCGGGGAGCTGTTTTTT. Translation gives CASSSAGKDTGELFF.

This sequence joins TRBV30 and TRBJ1-5; D ambiguous. CDR1 is GTSNPN and CDR2 is SVGIG in the germline V gene (reference sequence). CDR3 length equals 13 residues. With 0 bases removed from V and 0 bases from J, the gap between germline ends came to 3 bases. This chain's CDR3 is CAWSVNSNQPQHF. In DNA form, the CDR3 reads TGTGCCTGGAGTGTAAATAGCAATCAGCCCCAGCATTTT.

This clone was detected only once. This chain connects TRBV2 to TRBJ1-2; TRBD1 matches at 7 bases. The V and J ends lost 5 bases and 4 bases, in that order; junction bases with no gene match: 7. From germline, CDR1 is SNHLY and CDR2 FYNNEI. This CDR3 is built from 14 residues. The CDR3 DNA reads TGTGCCAGCAGTTCTACCGGGACAGCCTATGGCTACACCTTC. Its protein product is CASSSTGTAYGYTF.

This chain connects TRBV27 to TRBJ1-1; possibly TRBD1 for D (5 bases). Between the trimmed V and J ends, which lost 3 bases and 4 bases, there was a span of 12 bases. Germline-derived CDR1 and CDR2 are MNHEY and SMNVEV (reference sequence). This CDR3 is built from 14 residues. The CDR3 nucleotides are TGTGCCAGCAGTTTTGTAGGGACGGCCACTGAAGCTTTCTTT. Translation gives CASSFVGTATEAFF.

The gene calls are TRBV6-5 and TRBJ1-2, with D possibly being TRBD1 (5 bases). CDR3 length: 13 amino acids. The germline V gene has CDR1 MNHEY and CDR2 SVGAGI. V lost 4 bases and J lost 3, with 9 bases in between. CDR3 loop: CASSFGGYYGYTF. The CDR3 DNA sequence: TGTGCCAGCAGTTTTGGGGGTTACTATGGCTACACCTTC.

This clone was counted a single time. This chain joins TRBV7-2 and TRBJ2-3; no clear D. Germline CDR1 and CDR2: SGHTA and FQGNSA. Trimming removed 1 base at V and 8 bases at J, with 4 bases between. The CDR3 covers 11 residues. In DNA form, the CDR3 reads TGTGCCAGCAGCTTAGGGAGTACGCAGTATTTT. Protein: CASSLGSTQYF. The variable domain in full, completed from reference TRBV7-2 and TRBJ2-3, reads GAGVSQSPSNKVTEKGKDVELRCDPISGHTALYWYRQSLGQGLEFLIYFQGNSAPDKSGLPSDRFSAERTGGSVSTLTIQRTQQEDSAVYLCASSLGSTQYFGPGTRLTVL.

J is TRBJ2-5 and V is TRBV5-1; TRBD1 is a possible D gene (6 bases). CDR1 is SGHRS and CDR2 is YFSETQ in the germline V gene. Between the trimmed V and J ends, which lost 4 bases and 5 bases, there was a span of 9 bases. This CDR3 is 12 amino acids long. The CDR3 nucleotides are TGCGCCAGCAGCGACCAGGGGGAGACCCAGTACTTC. Translating gives CASSDQGETQYF. Complete variable domain (other parts from reference TRBV5-1 and TRBJ2-5): KAGVTQTPRYLIKTRGQQVTLSCSPISGHRSVSWYQQTPGQGLQFLFEYFSETQRNKGNFPGRFSGRQFSNSRSEMNVSTLELGDSALYLCASSDQGETQYFGPGTRLLVL.

V gene TRBV5-6 combines with J gene TRBJ1-3, with TRBD1 matching 8 bases. V shed 4 bases and J 5 bases; nucleotides not matched to a gene: 5. Per germline, CDR1 SGHDT and CDR2 YYEEEE. The CDR3 runs to 14 residues. CDR3 loop: CASSIGQGRNTIYF. The CDR3 region has the DNA TGTGCCAGCAGCATAGGACAGGGCCGAAACACCATATATTTT. The full variable domain, rest sourced from reference TRBV5-6 and TRBJ1-3, is DAGVTQSPTHLIKTRGQQVTLRCSPKSGHDTVSWYQQALGQGPQFIFQYYEEEERQRGNFPDRFSGHQFPNYSSELNVNALLLGDSALYLCASSIGQGRNTIYFGEGSWLTVV.

Comment on this clone: A read error may produce the germline difference seen at one junction end. The CDR3 reads CAVRQTGGNTEAFF. For the CDR3, the DNA is TGTGCCGTCAGACAGACAGGGGGGAACACTGAAGCTTTCTTT. The rearrangement joins TRBV10-3 to TRBJ1-1, with 9 positions matching TRBD1. The CDR3 is made up of 14 amino acids. Germline-derived CDR1 and CDR2 are ENHRY and SYGVKD.

This clone was found once. The CDR3 sequence is CASSYSAGGKETQYF. For the CDR3, the DNA is TGTGCCAGCAGTTACTCTGCAGGGGGTAAAGAGACCCAGTACTTC. The chain uses TRBV6-5 and TRBJ2-5, with TRBD1 identical over 7 bases. Germline values: CDR1 MNHEY, CDR2 SVGAGI. The J segment lost 3 bases and the V segment lost 0 bases, leaving 4 bases of the junction unmatched. This CDR3 comprises 15 residues.

This chain uses TRBV5-1 with TRBJ2-5; D could derive from TRBD1 or TRBD2 (6 bases each). Germline V lookup: CDR1 SGHRS, CDR2 YFSETQ. This CDR3 has 17 residues. Trimming took 0 bases from V and 0 from J, leaving 15 bases between them. The CDR3 nucleotides are TGCGCCAGCAGCTTGGGGGGGGCGGCAGGGGACCAAGAGACCCAGTACTTC. Its translation is CASSLGGAAGDQETQYF. Using reference TRBV5-1 and TRBJ2-5 for the parts outside the CDR3, the full variable domain is KAGVTQTPRYLIKTRGQQVTLSCSPISGHRSVSWYQQTPGQGLQFLFEYFSETQRNKGNFPGRFSGRQFSNSRSEMNVSTLELGDSALYLCASSLGGAAGDQETQYFGPGTRLLVL.